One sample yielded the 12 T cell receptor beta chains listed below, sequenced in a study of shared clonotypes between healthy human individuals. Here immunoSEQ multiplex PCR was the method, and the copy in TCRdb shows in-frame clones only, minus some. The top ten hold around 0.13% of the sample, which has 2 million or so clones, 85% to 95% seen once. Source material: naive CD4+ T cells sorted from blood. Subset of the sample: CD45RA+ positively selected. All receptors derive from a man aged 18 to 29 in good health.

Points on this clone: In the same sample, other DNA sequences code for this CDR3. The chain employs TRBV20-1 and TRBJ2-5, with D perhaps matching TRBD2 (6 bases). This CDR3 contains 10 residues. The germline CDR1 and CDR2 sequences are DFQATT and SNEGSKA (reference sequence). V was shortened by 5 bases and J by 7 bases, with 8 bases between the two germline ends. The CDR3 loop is CSALGGTQYF. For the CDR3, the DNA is TGCAGTGCTCTGGGGGGGACCCAGTACTTC.

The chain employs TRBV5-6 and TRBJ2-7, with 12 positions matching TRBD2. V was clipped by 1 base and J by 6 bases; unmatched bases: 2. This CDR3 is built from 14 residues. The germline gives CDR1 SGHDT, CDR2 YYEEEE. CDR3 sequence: CASSLPSGRGEQYF. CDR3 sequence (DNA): TGTGCCAGCAGCTTGCCTAGCGGGAGGGGCGAGCAGTACTTC.

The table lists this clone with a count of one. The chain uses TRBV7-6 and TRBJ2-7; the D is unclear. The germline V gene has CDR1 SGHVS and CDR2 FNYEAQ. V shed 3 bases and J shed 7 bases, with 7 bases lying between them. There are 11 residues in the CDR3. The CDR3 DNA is TGTGCCAGCAGCTTGACCGGGGAGCAGTACTTC. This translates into CASSLTGEQYF. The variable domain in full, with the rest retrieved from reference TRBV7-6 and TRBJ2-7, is GAGVSQSPRYKVTKRGQDVALRCDPISGHVSLYWYRQALGQGPEFLTYFNYEAQQDKSGLPNDRFSAERPEGSISTLTIQRTEQRDSAMYRCASSLTGEQYFGPGTRLTVT.

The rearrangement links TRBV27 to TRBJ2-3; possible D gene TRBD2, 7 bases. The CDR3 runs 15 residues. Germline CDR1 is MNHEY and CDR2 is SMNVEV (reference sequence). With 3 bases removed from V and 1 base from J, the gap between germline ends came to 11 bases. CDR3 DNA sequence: TGTGCCAGCAGTTTCGGGGGGCTGGGCACAGATACGCAGTATTTT. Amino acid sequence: CASSFGGLGTDTQYF.

Written as DNA, the CDR3 is TGTGCCAGCAGTCAACCGGGACTAGCGGTAAATGAGCAGTTCTTC. As protein: CASSQPGLAVNEQFF. V is TRBV6-5 and J is TRBJ2-1; TRBD2 aligns across 11 bases. V lost 5 bases to trimming and J lost 7 bases; unmatched junction nucleotides: 7. Germline V CDR1 and CDR2: MNHEY, SVGAGI. The CDR3 sequence is 15 residues long.

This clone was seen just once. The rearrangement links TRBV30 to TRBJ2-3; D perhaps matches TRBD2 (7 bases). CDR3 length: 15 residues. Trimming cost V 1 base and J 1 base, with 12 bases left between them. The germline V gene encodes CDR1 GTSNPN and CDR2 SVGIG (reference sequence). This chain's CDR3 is CAWSGGGAGTDTQYF. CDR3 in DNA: TGTGCCTGGAGTGGAGGGGGGGCCGGCACAGATACGCAGTATTTT. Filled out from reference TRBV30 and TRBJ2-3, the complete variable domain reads SQTIHQWPATLVQPVGSPLSLECTVEGTSNPNLYWYRQAAGRGLQLLFYSVGIGQISSEVPQNLSASRPQDRQFILSSKKLLLSDSGFYLCAWSGGGAGTDTQYFGPGTRLTVL.

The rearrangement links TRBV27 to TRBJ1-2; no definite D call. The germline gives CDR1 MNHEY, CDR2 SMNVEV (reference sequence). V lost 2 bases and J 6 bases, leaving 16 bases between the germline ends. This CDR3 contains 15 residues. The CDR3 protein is CASSLLDPANNGYTF. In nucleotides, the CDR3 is TGTGCCAGCAGTTTACTCGACCCGGCAAACAATGGCTACACCTTC.

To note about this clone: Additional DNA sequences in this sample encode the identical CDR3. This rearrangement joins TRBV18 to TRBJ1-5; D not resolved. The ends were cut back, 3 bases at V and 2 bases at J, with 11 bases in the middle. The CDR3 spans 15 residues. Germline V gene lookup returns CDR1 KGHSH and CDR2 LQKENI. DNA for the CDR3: TGTGCCAGCTCACCCCCGGGATTGGGCAATCAGCCCCAGCATTTT. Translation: CASSPPGLGNQPQHF. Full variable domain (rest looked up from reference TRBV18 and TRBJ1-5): NAGVMQNPRHLVRRRGQEARLRCSPMKGHSHVYWYRQLPEEGLKFMVYLQKENIIDESGMPKERFSAEFPKEGPSILRIQQVVRGDSAAYFCASSPPGLGNQPQHFGDGTRLSIL.

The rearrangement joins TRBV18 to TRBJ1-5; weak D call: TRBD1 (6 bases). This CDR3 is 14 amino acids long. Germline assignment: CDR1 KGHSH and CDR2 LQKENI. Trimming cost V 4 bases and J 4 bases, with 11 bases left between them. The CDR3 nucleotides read TGTGCCAGCTCACAACAGGACAGTAATCAGCCCCAGCATTTT. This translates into CASSQQDSNQPQHF.

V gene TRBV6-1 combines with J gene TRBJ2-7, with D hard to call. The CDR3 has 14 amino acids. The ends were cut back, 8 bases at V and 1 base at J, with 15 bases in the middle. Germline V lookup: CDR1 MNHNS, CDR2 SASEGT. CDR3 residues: CASFQPLRSYEQYF. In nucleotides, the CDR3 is TGTGCCAGCTTCCAACCCCTCAGGTCCTACGAGCAGTACTTC.

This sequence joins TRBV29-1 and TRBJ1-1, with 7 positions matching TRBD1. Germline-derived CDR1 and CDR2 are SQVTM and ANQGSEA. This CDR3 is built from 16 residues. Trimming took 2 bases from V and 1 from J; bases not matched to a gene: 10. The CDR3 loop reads CSVERNRGGKNTEAFF. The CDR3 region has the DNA TGCAGCGTTGAAAGGAACAGGGGAGGTAAGAACACTGAAGCTTTCTTT.

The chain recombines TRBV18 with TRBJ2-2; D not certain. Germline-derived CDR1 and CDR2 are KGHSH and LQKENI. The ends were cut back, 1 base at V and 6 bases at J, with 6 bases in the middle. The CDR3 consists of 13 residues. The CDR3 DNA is TGTGCCAGCTCACCACAAATAGCCGGGGAGCTGTTTTTT. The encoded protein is CASSPQIAGELFF.